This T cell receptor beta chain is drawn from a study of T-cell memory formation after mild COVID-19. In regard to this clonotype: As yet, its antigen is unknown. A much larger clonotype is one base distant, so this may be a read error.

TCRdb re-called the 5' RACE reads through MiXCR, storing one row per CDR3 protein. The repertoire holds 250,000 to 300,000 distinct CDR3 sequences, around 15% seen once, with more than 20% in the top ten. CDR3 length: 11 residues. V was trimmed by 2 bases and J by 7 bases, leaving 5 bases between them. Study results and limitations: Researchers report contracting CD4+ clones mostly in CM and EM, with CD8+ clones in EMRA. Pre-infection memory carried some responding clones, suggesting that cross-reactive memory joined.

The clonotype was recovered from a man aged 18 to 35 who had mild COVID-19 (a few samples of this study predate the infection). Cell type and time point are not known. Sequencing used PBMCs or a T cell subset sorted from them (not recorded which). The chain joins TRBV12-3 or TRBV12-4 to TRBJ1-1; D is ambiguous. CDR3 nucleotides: TGTGCCAGCAGTTTAAGGGTTGAAGCTTTCTTT. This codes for CASSLRVEAFF.